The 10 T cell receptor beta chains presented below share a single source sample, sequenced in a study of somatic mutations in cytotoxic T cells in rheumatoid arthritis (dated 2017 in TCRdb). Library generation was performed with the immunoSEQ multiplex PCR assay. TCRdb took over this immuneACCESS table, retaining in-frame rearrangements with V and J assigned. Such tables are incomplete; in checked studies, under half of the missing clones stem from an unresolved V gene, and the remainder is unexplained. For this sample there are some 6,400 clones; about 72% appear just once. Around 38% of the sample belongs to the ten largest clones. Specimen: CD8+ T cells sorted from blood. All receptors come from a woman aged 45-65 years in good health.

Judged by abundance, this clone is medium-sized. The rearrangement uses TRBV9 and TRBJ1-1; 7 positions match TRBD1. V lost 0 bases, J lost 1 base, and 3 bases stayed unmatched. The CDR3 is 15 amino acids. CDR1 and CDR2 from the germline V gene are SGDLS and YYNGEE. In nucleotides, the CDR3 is TGTGCCAGCAGCGTAGATTACAGGGGGAACACTGAAGCTTTCTTT. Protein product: CASSVDYRGNTEAFF.

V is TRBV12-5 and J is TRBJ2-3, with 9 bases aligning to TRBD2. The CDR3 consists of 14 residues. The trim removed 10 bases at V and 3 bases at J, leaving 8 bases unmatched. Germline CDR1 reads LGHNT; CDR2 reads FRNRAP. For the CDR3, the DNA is TGTGCTACAAGCCCGGGACTAGCAACAGATACGCAGTATTTT. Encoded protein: CATSPGLATDTQYF.

For the CDR3, the DNA is TGTGCTAGTGGTTTCGCCGCGGGGGTTCTGGCAGATACGCAGTATTTT. Its protein product is CASGFAAGVLADTQYF. V and J are TRBV12-5 and TRBJ2-3; 7 positions match TRBD2. The CDR3 consists of 16 residues. The germline V gene encodes CDR1 LGHNT and CDR2 FRNRAP. V shed 3 bases and J 4 bases; nucleotides not matched to a gene: 10.

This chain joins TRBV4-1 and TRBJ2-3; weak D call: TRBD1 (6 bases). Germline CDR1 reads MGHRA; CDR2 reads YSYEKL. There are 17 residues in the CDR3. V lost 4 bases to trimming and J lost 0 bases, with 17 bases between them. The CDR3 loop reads CASSPHRDTLSTDTQYF. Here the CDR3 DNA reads TGCGCCAGCAGCCCCCACCGGGACACCCTAAGCACAGATACGCAGTATTTT.

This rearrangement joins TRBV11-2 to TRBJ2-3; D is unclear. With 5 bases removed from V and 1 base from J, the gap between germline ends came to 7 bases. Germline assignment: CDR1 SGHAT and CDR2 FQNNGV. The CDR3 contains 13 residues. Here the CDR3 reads CASSQSGTDTQYF. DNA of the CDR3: TGTGCCAGCAGCCAGAGCGGCACAGATACGCAGTATTTT.

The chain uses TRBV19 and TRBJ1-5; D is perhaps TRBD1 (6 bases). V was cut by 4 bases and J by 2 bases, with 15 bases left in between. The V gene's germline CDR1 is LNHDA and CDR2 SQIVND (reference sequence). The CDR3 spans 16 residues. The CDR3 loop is CASSTYRARCNQPQHF. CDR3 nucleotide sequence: TGTGCCAGTAGTACATACAGGGCCCGATGCAATCAGCCCCAGCATTTT.

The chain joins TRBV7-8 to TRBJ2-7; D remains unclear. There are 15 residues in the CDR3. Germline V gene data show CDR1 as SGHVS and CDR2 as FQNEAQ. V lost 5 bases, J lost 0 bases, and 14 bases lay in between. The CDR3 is CASSETEVLSYEQYF. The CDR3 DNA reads TGTGCCAGCAGCGAAACAGAAGTCCTCTCCTACGAGCAGTACTTC.

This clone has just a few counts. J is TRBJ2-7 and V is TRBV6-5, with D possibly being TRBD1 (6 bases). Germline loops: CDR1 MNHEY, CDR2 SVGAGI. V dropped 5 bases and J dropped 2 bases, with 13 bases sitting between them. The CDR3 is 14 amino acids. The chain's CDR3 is CASSVTRDTYEQYF. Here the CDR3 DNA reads TGTGCCAGCAGTGTTACTCGGGACACCTACGAGCAGTACTTC.

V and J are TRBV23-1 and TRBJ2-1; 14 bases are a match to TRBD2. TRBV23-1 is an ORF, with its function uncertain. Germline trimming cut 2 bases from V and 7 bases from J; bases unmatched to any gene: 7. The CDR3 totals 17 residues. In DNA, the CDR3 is TGCGCCAGCAGTCAACCGGGACTAGCGGGGGAATGGAATGAGCAGTTCTTC. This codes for CASSQPGLAGEWNEQFF.

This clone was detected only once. DNA for the CDR3: TGTGCCAGCAGCTTCAGCCCAGGGAGGGGTGGCGAGCAGTACTTC. Its translation is CASSFSPGRGGEQYF. V is TRBV7-6 and J is TRBJ2-7, with 7 bases lining up with TRBD2. CDR3 size: 15 residues. The J segment lost 6 bases and the V segment lost 3 bases, leaving 11 bases of the junction unmatched. CDR1 and CDR2 (germline): SGHVS, FNYEAQ.